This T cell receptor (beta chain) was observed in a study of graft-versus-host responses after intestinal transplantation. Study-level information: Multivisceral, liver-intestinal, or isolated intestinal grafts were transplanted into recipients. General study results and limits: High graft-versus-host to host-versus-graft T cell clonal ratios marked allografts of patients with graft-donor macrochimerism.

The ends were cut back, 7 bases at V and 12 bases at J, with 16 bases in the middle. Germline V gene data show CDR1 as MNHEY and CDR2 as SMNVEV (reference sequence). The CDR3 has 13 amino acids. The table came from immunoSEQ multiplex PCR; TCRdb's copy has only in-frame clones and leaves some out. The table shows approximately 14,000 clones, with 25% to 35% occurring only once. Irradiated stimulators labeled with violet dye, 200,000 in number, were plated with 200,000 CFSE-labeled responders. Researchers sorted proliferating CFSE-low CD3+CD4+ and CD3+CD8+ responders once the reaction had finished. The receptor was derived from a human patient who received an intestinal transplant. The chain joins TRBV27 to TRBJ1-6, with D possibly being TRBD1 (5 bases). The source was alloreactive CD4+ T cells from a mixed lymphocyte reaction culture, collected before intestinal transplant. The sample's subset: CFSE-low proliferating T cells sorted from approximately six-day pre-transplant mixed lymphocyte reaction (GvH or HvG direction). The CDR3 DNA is TGTGCCAGCAATATGGAGGGGTCCGGACCCCTCCACTTT. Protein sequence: CASNMEGSGPLHF.